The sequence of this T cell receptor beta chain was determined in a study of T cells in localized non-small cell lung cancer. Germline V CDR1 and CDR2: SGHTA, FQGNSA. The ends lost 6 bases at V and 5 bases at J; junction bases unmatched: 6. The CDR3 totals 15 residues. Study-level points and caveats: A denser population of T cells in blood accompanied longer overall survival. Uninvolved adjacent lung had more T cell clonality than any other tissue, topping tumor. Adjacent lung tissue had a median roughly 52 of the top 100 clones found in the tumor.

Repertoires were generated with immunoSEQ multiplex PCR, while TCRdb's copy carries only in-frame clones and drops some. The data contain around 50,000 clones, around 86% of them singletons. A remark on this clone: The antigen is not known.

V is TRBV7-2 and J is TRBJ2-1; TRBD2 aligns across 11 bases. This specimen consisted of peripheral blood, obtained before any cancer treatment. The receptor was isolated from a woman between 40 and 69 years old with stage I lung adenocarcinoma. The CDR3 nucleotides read TGTGCCAGCAGTTTACTAGCGGGGGTGGACAATGAGCAGTTCTTC. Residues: CASSLLAGVDNEQFF.